Shown below are 27 T cell receptor beta chains from a single sample sequenced in a study of T cell repertoires in cytomegalovirus infection. Each CDR3 protein is one row after TCRdb ran MiXCR on the reads. In the table there are around 740,000 distinct CDR3 sequences, under 40% of which are singletons. The sequenced sample was PBMCs. The receptors were sampled from a human donor in good health (CMV status not recorded). Some clones in this sample may be carry-over from other donors' samples.

The chain carries TRBV6-6 and TRBJ1-3, with D unresolved. Germline CDR1 MNHNY, CDR2 SVGAGI (reference sequence). V lost 1 base, J lost 0 bases, and 7 bases lay in between. CDR3 length: 15 amino acids. This CDR3 reads CASSYYLSSGNTIYF. CDR3 coding DNA: TGTGCCAGCAGTTACTACCTATCCTCTGGAAACACCATATATTTT.

This clonotype was observed many times. The chain couples TRBV7-2 to TRBJ1-2, with a tentative D call TRBD1 (6 bases). The germline V gene encodes CDR1 SGHTA and CDR2 FQGNSA. The CDR3 loop spans 14 amino acids. The V end lost 6 bases, the J end lost 4 bases, and 15 bases lay between the germline ends. The CDR3 DNA sequence: TGTGCCAGCAGTAGACAAGGGGGACCCTATGGCTACACCTTC. Encoded protein: CASSRQGGPYGYTF.

This clonotype came up many times. The chain combines TRBV7-9 with TRBJ2-5; D is unclear. CDR3 length equals 14 residues. V dropped 5 bases and J dropped 4 bases, with 14 bases sitting between them. Germline assignment: CDR1 SEHNR and CDR2 FQNEAQ (reference sequence). The CDR3 is CASSLAGFRETQYF. In nucleotides, the CDR3 is TGTGCCAGCAGCCTCGCAGGTTTTCGAGAGACCCAGTACTTC.

On this clonotype itself: One end of the junction does not line up with germline, which may come from a read error. The CDR3 loop reads CASGFGDRGVDTQYF. CDR3 sequence (DNA): TGTGCCAGCGGCTTTGGAGACAGGGGTGTAGATACGCAGTATTTT. The rearrangement joins TRBV7-4 to TRBJ2-3; 8 bases line up with TRBD1. The germline CDR1 and CDR2 sequences are SGHVT and SQSDAQ. The CDR3 is made up of 15 amino acids.

This clonotype was counted a few times. The V gene is TRBV19, the J gene TRBJ2-7; D perhaps matches TRBD2 (6 bases). V gave up 1 base and J gave up 2 bases, with 9 bases separating them. Germline V gene data show CDR1 as LNHDA and CDR2 as SQIVND (reference sequence). CDR3 length: 14 amino acids. In DNA, the CDR3 is TGTGCCAGTAGTATAGCGGAGGGGCCCTACGAGCAGTACTTC. It yields the protein CASSIAEGPYEQYF.

Points on this clonotype: A much larger clone differs by one base, so this may be a read error. The chain joins TRBV11-1 to TRBJ1-5; no clear D. CDR3 size: 13 residues. The germline V gene has CDR1 SGHAT and CDR2 FQDESV (reference sequence). DNA of the CDR3: TGTGCCAGCAGCTTAGATGGGAATCAGCCCCAGCGTTTT. This sequence encodes CASSLDGNQPQRF.

This chain links TRBV5-4 with TRBJ2-2; 10 nucleotides line up with TRBD2. V trimming: 5 bases; J trimming: 0 bases; junction bases outside the gene matches: 4. This CDR3 comprises 16 residues. Germline loops: CDR1 SGHNT, CDR2 YYREEE (reference sequence). CDR3 residues: CASSFGLAANTGELFF. The DNA of the CDR3 is TGTGCCAGCAGTTTTGGACTAGCGGCGAACACCGGGGAGCTGTTTTTT.

V and J are TRBV5-5 and TRBJ2-6; 7 bases align to TRBD1. V lost 6 bases, J lost 2 bases, and 5 bases stayed unmatched. CDR3 length: 15 amino acids. Germline loops: CDR1 SGHKS, CDR2 YYEKEE (reference sequence). This CDR3 reads CASTGTGAGANVLTF. CDR3 coding DNA: TGTGCCAGCACCGGAACAGGGGCTGGGGCCAACGTCCTGACTTTC.

This clonotype was seen only a few times. This chain uses TRBV6-1 with TRBJ2-3, with 8 bases matching TRBD2. Trimming removed 5 bases from V and 7 bases from J; junction bases left unmatched: 8. Germline V gene lookup returns CDR1 MNHNS and CDR2 SASEGT. This CDR3 region has 14 residues. The CDR3 DNA is TGTGCCAGCAGTACCACAGCGGGAGTAAATACGCAGTATTTT. Its protein is CASSTTAGVNTQYF.

This clonotype was detected a few times. J is TRBJ2-3 and V is TRBV4-1, with TRBD1 matching over 10 bases. This CDR3 comprises 17 residues. Per the germline V gene, CDR1 is MGHRA and CDR2 is YSYEKL. With 1 base clipped from V and 8 bases from J, the junction kept 12 bases outside the gene matches. The CDR3 here is CASSQVGRDRGGGTQYF. For the CDR3, the DNA is TGCGCCAGCAGCCAAGTGGGCCGGGACAGGGGAGGGGGTACGCAGTATTTT.

This clonotype turned up a few times. The rearrangement links TRBV7-8 to TRBJ1-1; 9 bases align to TRBD1. This CDR3 comprises 19 residues. J lost 0 bases, V lost 5 bases, and 16 bases had no gene match. Germline V gene lookup returns CDR1 SGHVS and CDR2 FQNEAQ. The chain's CDR3 is CASSPERTGEWGMNTEAFF. The DNA of the CDR3 is TGTGCCAGCAGCCCCGAAAGGACAGGGGAGTGGGGGATGAACACTGAAGCTTTCTTT.

The chain has TRBV9 and TRBJ2-1; 8 bases align to TRBD2. Trimming cost V 10 bases and J 8 bases; bases outside gene matches: 29. The CDR3 runs to 19 residues. The V gene's germline CDR1 is SGDLS and CDR2 YYNGEE. The CDR3 loop is CAGGVIGASGFQTVDEQFF. CDR3 nucleotide sequence: TGTGCCGGGGGCGTCATAGGGGCTAGCGGGTTTCAAACGGTGGATGAGCAGTTCTTC.

The CDR3 sequence is CASSLQAVNNSPLHF. Written as DNA, the CDR3 is TGTGCCAGCAGTTTGCAGGCCGTAAATAATTCACCCCTCCACTTT. The chain uses TRBV12-3 or TRBV12-4 and TRBJ1-6, with D unresolved. CDR3 length: 15 residues. Trimming stripped 3 bases from V and 5 bases from J, with 11 bases between.

This clonotype was found a few times. The chain employs TRBV19 and TRBJ2-7, with 8 positions matching TRBD1. Germline CDR1 LNHDA, CDR2 SQIVND (reference sequence). There are 15 residues in the CDR3. After removal of 6 bases from V and 1 base from J, the junction contained 8 bases not matched to a gene. Here the CDR3 reads CASSVPGTGSYEQYF. The CDR3 DNA reads TGTGCCAGTAGCGTCCCCGGGACAGGATCCTACGAGCAGTACTTC.

With respect to this clonotype: A much larger clone lies one base from this, so it may be a read error. The rearrangement joins TRBV12-3 or TRBV12-4 to TRBJ2-7; D uncertain. V lost 5 bases, J lost 2 bases, and 7 bases lay in between. The length of the CDR3 is 12 residues. In DNA form, the CDR3 reads TGTGCCAGCAGTGACCTGGCCTACGAGCAGTACTTC. Its protein product is CASSDLAYEQYF.

This clonotype has just a few counts. The rearrangement uses TRBV12-3 or TRBV12-4 and TRBJ1-5, with 7 nucleotides matching TRBD1. The V segment lost 5 bases and the J segment 9 bases; nucleotides outside the gene matches: 4. CDR3 length equals 12 residues. The CDR3 bases are TGTGCCAGCAGTCTTAGACAGGGGCCCCAGCATTTT. Encoded protein: CASSLRQGPQHF.

This clonotype was seen at least ten times. The chain uses TRBV7-8 and TRBJ2-1, with TRBD1 matching 8 bases. Per germline, CDR1 SGHVS and CDR2 FQNEAQ. The J segment lost 8 bases and the V segment lost 5 bases, leaving 11 bases of the junction unmatched. The CDR3 extends over 15 amino acids. CDR3 DNA: TGTGCCAGCAGCCGGGGACAGGCGTTCTCCGATGAGCAGTTCTTC. This codes for CASSRGQAFSDEQFF.

This clonotype was counted between two and nine times. The chain has TRBV12-3 or TRBV12-4 and TRBJ2-1; 12 bases match TRBD1. The CDR3 totals 15 residues. With 5 bases clipped from V and 7 bases from J, the junction kept 6 bases outside the gene matches. The CDR3 here is CASSPRDRGLNEQFF. CDR3 nucleotides: TGTGCCAGCAGTCCCCGGGACAGGGGGCTTAATGAGCAGTTCTTC.

The gene calls are TRBV28 and TRBJ1-6; no definite D call. Germline CDR1 and CDR2: MDHEN and SYDVKM. V was clipped by 4 bases and J by 0 bases, with 10 bases between them. CDR3 length: 16 residues. The CDR3 DNA is TGTGCCAGCAGTTCCTACACGAGCTCCTATAATTCACCCCTCCACTTT. Amino acids: CASSSYTSSYNSPLHF.

This clonotype was observed at least ten times. The V and J genes are TRBV7-8 and TRBJ1-2; the D gene is possibly TRBD1 (5 bases). V lost 2 bases and J 2 bases, leaving 12 bases between the germline ends. Germline assignment: CDR1 SGHVS and CDR2 FQNEAQ. This CDR3 has 15 residues. This CDR3 is CASSLRLQENYGYTF. The CDR3, as DNA: TGTGCCAGCAGCTTAAGGTTACAGGAAAACTATGGCTACACCTTC. The variable domain in full, with the rest retrieved from reference TRBV7-8 and TRBJ1-2, is GAGVSQSPRYKVAKRGQDVALRCDPISGHVSLFWYQQALGQGPEFLTYFQNEAQLDKSGLPSDRFFAERPEGSVSTLKIQRTQQEDSAVYLCASSLRLQENYGYTFGSGTRLTVV.

Concerning this clonotype itself: It is likely a read error, because the conserved phenylalanine at the end of the CDR3 is missing. The V gene is TRBV27, the J gene TRBJ1-2; 8 bases are shared with TRBD1. Germline V gene data show CDR1 as MNHEY and CDR2 as SMNVEV (reference sequence). The CDR3 extends over 13 amino acids. V dropped 6 bases and J dropped 4; count of bases not matched to a gene: 4. The DNA for the CDR3 is TGTGCCAGCAGCACTGACAGGGGCTATGGCTACACCTTA. This gives the protein CASSTDRGYGYTL.

Only a few counts were recorded for this clonotype. V usage is TRBV7-3 and J usage is TRBJ2-2, with 9 nucleotides matching TRBD2. Germline-derived CDR1 and CDR2 are SGHTA and FQGTGA. This CDR3 region has 14 residues. Losses at the gene ends were 5 bases for V and 8 bases for J; bases not matched to a gene: 6. CDR3 coding DNA: TGTGCCAGCAGCCCTACGACTAGCGGAGGGGAGCTGTTTTTT. It specifies CASSPTTSGGELFF.

The chain joins TRBV6-2 or TRBV6-3 to TRBJ2-1, with D perhaps matching TRBD1 (5 bases). The CDR3 is 17 amino acids. CDR1 and CDR2 (germline): MNHEY, SVGEGT. Trimming cost V 4 bases and J 2 bases, with 18 bases left between them. The CDR3 nucleotides are TGTGCCAGCAGTTCTCTTAGGGGCGAGGTAACCTACAATGAGCAGTTCTTC. Translation: CASSSLRGEVTYNEQFF.

This chain joins TRBV13 and TRBJ1-2; a weak D match, TRBD1 (5 bases). CDR1 and CDR2 (germline): PRHDT, FYEKMQ (reference sequence). Trimming shortened V by 3 bases and J by 2 bases, and 13 bases separated the two germline ends. The CDR3 is 15 residues long. DNA for the CDR3: TGTGCCAGCAGCTTTCGACGGGGGGAGAACTATGGCTACACCTTC. It encodes CASSFRRGENYGYTF.

The chain combines TRBV12-3 or TRBV12-4 with TRBJ1-3, with TRBD1 as a possible D gene (6 bases). This CDR3 contains 12 residues. Trimming removed 8 bases at V and 5 bases at J, with 10 bases between. The CDR3 DNA sequence: TGTGCCAGCCTACAGGGTCGAAACACCATATATTTT. Translated: CASLQGRNTIYF.

This clonotype turned up a few times. The V and J genes are TRBV20-1 and TRBJ2-7; 8 bases fit TRBD2. This CDR3 is built from 14 residues. Germline V gene sequence: CDR1 DFQATT, CDR2 SNEGSKA (reference sequence). V lost 0 bases, J lost 3 bases, and 4 bases stayed unmatched. The CDR3 spells CSAREGTSVYEQYF. The CDR3 DNA reads TGCAGTGCTAGAGAGGGGACTAGTGTCTACGAGCAGTACTTC.

The chain employs TRBV5-1 and TRBJ2-7; TRBD1 matches at 9 bases. The CDR3 contains 16 residues. V shed 1 base and J 3 bases; nucleotides not matched to a gene: 8. CDR1 is SGHRS and CDR2 is YFSETQ in the germline V gene. For the CDR3, the DNA is TGCGCCAGCAGCTTGAGGGGGGGACAGGGTCGCTACGAGCAGTACTTC. This gives the protein CASSLRGGQGRYEQYF. The variable domain in full, completed from reference TRBV5-1 and TRBJ2-7, reads KAGVTQTPRYLIKTRGQQVTLSCSPISGHRSVSWYQQTPGQGLQFLFEYFSETQRNKGNFPGRFSGRQFSNSRSEMNVSTLELGDSALYLCASSLRGGQGRYEQYFGPGTRLTVT.